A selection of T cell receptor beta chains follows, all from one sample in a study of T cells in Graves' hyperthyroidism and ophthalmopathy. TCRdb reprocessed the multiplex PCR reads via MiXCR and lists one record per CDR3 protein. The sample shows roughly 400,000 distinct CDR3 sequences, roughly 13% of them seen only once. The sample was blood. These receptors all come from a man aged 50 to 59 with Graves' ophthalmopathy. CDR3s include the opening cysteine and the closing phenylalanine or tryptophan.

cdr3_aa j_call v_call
CAWTPLANTGELFF TRBJ2-2 TRBV30
CASSAHRGNTEAFF TRBJ1-1 TRBV11-2
CASSTYREANTEAFF TRBJ1-1 TRBV19
CASSDPGRKNTGELFF TRBJ2-2 TRBV2
CASSLMGSQETQYF TRBJ2-5 TRBV5-1
CASSLGDRGAFGYTF TRBJ1-2 TRBV7-9
CASSGQGMDYGYTF TRBJ1-2 TRBV2
CSARVSGRIADTQYF TRBJ2-3 TRBV20-1
CASSFRSSSYEQYF TRBJ2-7 TRBV12-3/TRBV12-4
CASSLARHPYEQYF TRBJ2-7 TRBV5-4
CASSGTGDQPQHF TRBJ1-5 TRBV6-1
CASSQASGINEQFF TRBJ2-1 TRBV4-1
CASSLFRATDTQYF TRBJ2-3 TRBV12-3/TRBV12-4
CASTAGLLNTEAFF TRBJ1-1 TRBV5-1
CSARANSVQGGEKLFF TRBJ1-4 TRBV20-1
CASKLRGAANTGELFF TRBJ2-2 TRBV11-3
CASSVAEDYGYTF TRBJ1-2 TRBV6-1
CASTLRELVAGGRNSYNEQFF TRBJ2-1 TRBV7-8
CASNPGTGGFRGYTF TRBJ1-2 TRBV6-1
CASSTPGRNPNQPQHF TRBJ1-5 TRBV19
CAWSRVLNEQFF TRBJ2-1 TRBV30
CASGLASGSYNEQFF TRBJ2-1 TRBV12-5
CSVGGPTGELFF TRBJ2-2 TRBV29-1
CASSLGVAYEQYF TRBJ2-7 TRBV5-1
CASRKDGGYGYTF TRBJ1-2 TRBV5-1
CASSPGLAGVGEQYF TRBJ2-7 TRBV11-2
CASSYVASNEQFF TRBJ2-1 TRBV6-2/TRBV6-3
CASDGEQFF TRBJ2-1 TRBV6-1
CASKVGGNSGELFF TRBJ2-2 TRBV2
CASSAAGTSGQTYNEQFF TRBJ2-1 TRBV5-1
CSAITSPLGQYF TRBJ2-7 TRBV20-1
CSAREDLGTDTQYF TRBJ2-3 TRBV20-1
CASAGTGDPTQETQYF TRBJ2-5 TRBV19
CASGSTPGLAGVVTDTQYF TRBJ2-3 TRBV12-5
CSARDLNRDYNEQFF TRBJ2-1 TRBV20-1
CASIDSEQYF TRBJ2-7 TRBV2
CASKRQGLYQPQHF TRBJ1-5 TRBV12-3/TRBV12-4
CASSLSSGRFDEQFF TRBJ2-1 TRBV7-2